This TCR beta chain derives from a study of T cells in Graves' hyperthyroidism and ophthalmopathy. In its sample, this clonotype was seen a few times. This may arise from a read error, as a much more abundant clone is one base away. Regions amplified from RNA transcripts were the TCR beta CDR3 regions. HTBI primers were employed in a first-round RT-PCR of the TCR CDR3. TCRdb reprocessed the multiplex PCR reads via MiXCR and lists one record per CDR3 protein. The table records about 290,000 distinct CDR3 sequences, roughly 13% of them present only once. The CDR3 consists of 15 residues. Germline CDR1 reads SEHNR; CDR2 reads FQNEAQ (reference sequence).

Material for sequencing was blood. This TCR was recovered from a woman aged 25 to 39 with Graves' hyperthyroidism that later progressed to Graves' ophthalmopathy. The J gene is TRBJ2-1, the V gene TRBV7-9; 9 positions agree with TRBD1. The J call may be mistaken, given a closer DNA end match to TRBJ2-7. The CDR3 DNA reads TGTGCCAGCAGCTCTAGACAGGGGGGATACAATGAGCAGTACTTC. Protein product: CASSSRQGGYNEQYF.